Below, one T cell receptor beta chain is given with its context. Its antigen remains unknown. The study ran its PCR with 60 Vbeta and 13 Jbeta primers. The repertoire was sequenced with immunoSEQ multiplex PCR; TCRdb's copy has only in-frame clones and lacks some. The sample carries 150,000 to 200,000 clones, around three quarters recorded once. The entry originates in a study of cytomegalovirus exposure and HLA in healthy donors. Study results and caveats: In vitro checks showed that a few CMV-associated chains really do target CMV antigens. There were about 160 TCR beta chains listed as cytomegalovirus-associated. Productive rates of about 87% or about 30% were seen for most TCR beta V segments in an earlier analysis. TCR beta chains associated with HLA were, in a later analysis, more clonally expanded than equally common others.

Germline V gene sequence: CDR1 KGHSH, CDR2 LQKENI. CDR3 length: 13 amino acids. Trimming took off 5 bases at V and 12 bases at J, with 14 bases between the two ends. The chain is built from TRBV18 and TRBJ1-6; no reliable D call. This clonotype was sampled from a woman in her twenties or thirties in good health and CMV-seropositive. The sequencing input was PBMCs. The CDR3: CASSSGVTEPLHF. The CDR3 region has the DNA TGTGCCAGCTCATCCGGGGTCACCGAACCCCTCCACTTT.